This section outlines one TCR beta chain sequence together with its context. Germline V CDR1 and CDR2: SGHVS, FQNEAQ. Deletions cut 1 base from V and 0 bases from J, with 10 bases between. The CDR3 is made up of 16 amino acids. The sample belongs to a study of glioma-infiltrating T cells after dendritic cell vaccination. Data came from immunoSEQ multiplex PCR; TCRdb stores just in-frame clones and leaves some out. The data show around 73,000 clones, around 80% seen once. The sequences come from blood, collected before dendritic cell vaccination. The receptor was isolated from a human donor with glioblastoma. The chain has TRBV7-8 and TRBJ1-5; D unclear. CDR3 sequence: CASSLVRYNSNQPQHF. For the CDR3, the DNA is TGTGCCAGCAGCTTAGTTAGATATAATAGCAATCAGCCCCAGCATTTT.